Listed below are T cell receptor beta chains from one sample, sequenced in a study of cytomegalovirus exposure and HLA in healthy donors. TCRdb's copy holds only in-frame clones and misses some; the assay was immunoSEQ multiplex PCR. The table records 160,000 or so clones, 79% of them present only once. Input material: PBMCs. All receptors come from a man aged 40-50 years in good health and CMV-seronegative. Both conserved end residues are part of each CDR3. The D gene is left open where the match is weak. Rows give clone size only sometimes, using once, few, many, or a class for an expanded clone.

v_gene	d_gene	j_gene	abundance	CDR3aa	CDR3nt
TRBV5-6	.	TRBJ2-1	.	CASSLVSEGHAGNEQFF	TGTGCCAGCAGCTTGGTTAGCGAGGGACATGCGGGCAATGAGCAGTTCTTC
TRBV5-6	TRBD1	TRBJ2-7	.	CASSPTGVYEQYF	TGTGCCAGCAGTCCGACAGGGGTCTACGAGCAGTACTTC
TRBV27	.	TRBJ2-3	.	CASSFWGLADTQYF	TGTGCCAGCAGTTTTTGGGGACTTGCAGATACGCAGTATTTT
TRBV5-1	.	TRBJ2-5	.	CASSLGGGGQETQYF	TGCGCCAGCAGCTTGGGAGGGGGGGGCCAAGAGACCCAGTACTTC
TRBV5-1	.	TRBJ2-7	few	CASSMDSLSYEQYF	TGCGCCAGCAGCATGGACAGTTTGTCCTACGAGCAGTACTTC
TRBV5-1	TRBD1	TRBJ2-3	.	CASSLGQGQGGTDTQYF	TGCGCCAGCAGCTTGGGCCAAGGACAGGGGGGCACAGATACGCAGTATTTT
TRBV4-1	TRBD1	TRBJ1-5	.	CASSQAGDSSQAQHF	TGCGCCAGCAGCCAGGCAGGGGACAGCTCCCAGGCCCAGCATTTT
TRBV4-1	TRBD1	TRBJ2-7	.	CASSQVPGTGTYEQYF	TGCGCCAGCAGCCAAGTTCCAGGGACAGGGACCTACGAGCAGTACTTC
TRBV19	.	TRBJ2-7	.	CASSMTIYEQYF	TGTGCCAGTAGTATGACAATATACGAGCAGTACTTC
TRBV5-4	TRBD2	TRBJ2-3	.	CASSQPSGTSTDTQYF	TGTGCCAGCAGCCAACCTAGCGGGACTAGCACAGATACGCAGTATTTT
TRBV28	TRBD2	TRBJ2-4	.	CASSPIAGGPSGAKNIQYF	TGTGCCAGCAGTCCCATAGCGGGAGGCCCAAGCGGGGCCAAAAACATTCAGTACTTC
TRBV13	.	TRBJ1-5	.	CASSFQINQPQHF	TGTGCCAGCAGCTTCCAGATCAATCAGCCCCAGCATTTT
TRBV7-9	TRBD2	TRBJ2-7	.	CASSPRGGTPYEQYF	TGTGCCAGCAGCCCTAGGGGAGGGACGCCCTACGAGCAGTACTTC
TRBV28	.	TRBJ2-4	few	CASSPSSAGAGNIQYF	TGTGCCAGCAGTCCGTCATCGGCGGGGGCCGGGAACATTCAGTACTTC
TRBV19	TRBD2	TRBJ2-1	.	CASSIAQGGSSYNEQFF	TGTGCCAGTAGTATAGCTCAGGGCGGGAGCTCCTACAATGAGCAGTTCTTC
TRBV6-4	TRBD2	TRBJ2-3	.	CASSPLAGAFTDTQYF	TGTGCCAGCAGTCCTTTAGCGGGAGCATTCACAGATACGCAGTATTTT
TRBV10-3	TRBD1	TRBJ2-6	.	CAISDRLGTAVSGANVLTF	TGTGCCATCAGTGACCGCTTAGGGACAGCAGTCTCTGGGGCCAACGTCCTGACTTTC
TRBV5-1	.	TRBJ2-2	.	CASSLGPRGNTGELFF	TGCGCCAGCAGCTTAGGGCCGCGGGGGAACACCGGGGAGCTGTTTTTT
TRBV19	TRBD2	TRBJ2-1	.	CAANEGGSSYNEQFF	TGTGCCGCCAACGAGGGAGGGAGCTCCTACAATGAGCAGTTCTTC
TRBV5-1	.	TRBJ2-7	.	CASRQGTYEQYF	TGCGCCAGCCGTCAGGGGACCTACGAGCAGTACTTC
TRBV6-4	TRBD2	TRBJ2-1	.	CASTGNVAGVRSYNEQFF	TGTGCCAGCACGGGCAACGTAGCGGGAGTAAGGTCCTACAATGAGCAGTTCTTC
TRBV9	.	TRBJ2-3	.	CASSALHSTDTQYF	TGTGCCAGCAGCGCACTGCACAGCACAGATACGCAGTATTTT
TRBV6-6	TRBD1	TRBJ2-6	.	CASTQGQGAGANGLTF	TGTGCCAGCACCCAGGGACAGGGGGCTGGGGCCAACGGCCTGACTTTC
TRBV6-5	.	TRBJ2-1	once	CASSYQGSSGNNEQFF	TGTGCCAGCAGTTACCAGGGGTCTAGCGGTAACAATGAGCAGTTCTTC
TRBV6-1	.	TRBJ2-6	.	CASSDYRITGRANVLTF	TGTGCCAGCAGTGACTACAGGATAACTGGGAGGGCCAACGTCCTGACTTTC
TRBV7-2	.	TRBJ2-1	.	CASSGLGLNEQFF	TGTGCCAGTAGCGGACTGGGTCTCAATGAGCAGTTCTTC
TRBV6-5	.	TRBJ2-7	.	CASSEFGQAGQYF	TGTGCCAGCAGTGAGTTCGGGCAGGCGGGGCAGTACTTC
TRBV6-5	.	TRBJ2-7	.	CASSVTRNYEQYF	TGTGCCAGCAGTGTAACAAGAAACTACGAGCAGTACTTC